The 11 T cell receptor beta chains listed next were all sequenced from one sample in a study of blood T cell repertoires in COVID-19. Clones were read by immunoSEQ multiplex PCR, and TCRdb kept only the in-frame ones, dropping some. The data show roughly 140,000 clones, with roughly 88% seen just once and approximately 1.8% held by the top ten. The specimen was peripheral blood. These receptors were taken from a man between 65 and 79 years old with acute or convalescent COVID-19.

About this clone: The same CDR3 arises from other DNA sequences in this sample as well. The gene calls are TRBV6-5 and TRBJ1-1, with 7 bases fitting TRBD1. CDR1 and CDR2 (germline): MNHEY, SVGAGI. The V segment lost 6 bases and the J segment 6 bases; nucleotides outside the gene matches: 4. The CDR3 runs 12 residues. The DNA for the CDR3 is TGTGCCAGCAGCAGCAGGGGGGCTGAAGCTTTCTTT. Translated, it gives CASSSRGAEAFF.

The J gene is TRBJ1-2, the V gene TRBV10-1; D is unresolved. Per the germline V gene, CDR1 is WNHNN and CDR2 is SYGVQD (reference sequence). Trimming pared 6 bases from V and 3 bases from J, leaving 14 bases between. The CDR3 runs to 14 residues. The CDR3 DNA sequence: TGCGCCAGCAGCCCCCGGGGTCGGGACTATGGCTACACCTTC. Protein product: CASSPRGRDYGYTF.

The chain has TRBV7-9 and TRBJ1-5, with TRBD1 as a possible D gene (5 bases). Germline V gene lookup returns CDR1 SEHNR and CDR2 FQNEAQ (reference sequence). Trimming shortened V by 6 bases and J by 5 bases, and 8 bases separated the two germline ends. This CDR3 spans 12 amino acids. In DNA, the CDR3 is TGTGCCAGCAGTATGACAGATCAGCCCCAGCATTTT. As protein: CASSMTDQPQHF.

The chain links TRBV19 to TRBJ2-6, with D uncertain. The length of the CDR3 is 16 residues. Trimming took 3 bases from V and 2 from J, leaving 11 bases between them. In germline, CDR1 is LNHDA, CDR2 SQIVND (reference sequence). The CDR3 nucleotides are TGTGCCAGTAGTATCGAGAGTGCTACTGGGGCCAACGTCCTGACTTTC. Residues: CASSIESATGANVLTF.

The V call is TRBV3-1 (or the pseudogene TRBV3-2), the J call TRBJ1-2; TRBD1 might be the D (6 bases). CDR1 is LGHDT, CDR2 YNNKEL, per germline (reference sequence). V lost 0 bases to trimming and J lost 2 bases, with 13 bases between them. This CDR3 has 16 amino acids. The CDR3 reads CASSQDQAGANYGYTF. As DNA, the CDR3 is TGTGCCAGCAGCCAAGATCAGGCGGGGGCAAACTATGGCTACACCTTC.

V usage is TRBV19 and J usage is TRBJ1-2; TRBD1 is a possible D gene (5 bases). Trimming left V 3 bases short and J 3 bases short, with 14 bases between. The CDR3 is 15 amino acids. CDR1 and CDR2 (germline): LNHDA, SQIVND (reference sequence). Here the CDR3 DNA reads TGTGCCAGTAGTATTGTATGGGGCAGTGACTATGGCTACACCTTC. As protein: CASSIVWGSDYGYTF.

V is TRBV7-9 and J is TRBJ2-3; 11 nucleotides align to TRBD2. Germline values: CDR1 SEHNR, CDR2 FQNEAQ (reference sequence). The junction had 5 bases not matched to a gene; V was cut back by 2 bases and J by 4 bases. The CDR3 covers 16 residues. The CDR3 protein is CASSLFSGRVSDTQYF. The CDR3 nucleotides are TGTGCCAGCAGCTTATTTAGCGGGAGGGTCTCAGATACGCAGTATTTT.

The V and J genes are TRBV2 and TRBJ2-7; 8 nucleotides align to TRBD2. This CDR3 has 14 residues. The V gene end was trimmed by 5 bases and the J gene end by 4 bases; junction bases not matched to a gene: 7. Germline CDR1 reads SNHLY; CDR2 reads FYNNEI. In nucleotides, the CDR3 is TGTGCCAGCAGTCGAGACGGGGGGGCTTACGAGCAGTACTTC. Translation: CASSRDGGAYEQYF.

The V call is TRBV3-1 (or the pseudogene TRBV3-2), the J call TRBJ1-2, with D tentatively TRBD1 (5 bases). V lost 0 bases, J lost 0 bases, and 14 bases lay in between. Looked up from germline, CDR1 is LGHDT and CDR2 is YNNKEL (reference sequence). The CDR3 runs to 17 residues. The CDR3 DNA reads TGTGCCAGCAGCCAAGATAGGATGGGCAGGGCTAACTATGGCTACACCTTC. Translating it yields CASSQDRMGRANYGYTF.

V gene TRBV10-3 combines with J gene TRBJ2-5; 9 bases line up with TRBD1. The CDR3 extends over 14 amino acids. V dropped 7 bases and J dropped 5; count of bases not matched to a gene: 8. The germline V gene encodes CDR1 ENHRY and CDR2 SYGVKD. This CDR3 reads CAIKAGQGHETQYF. CDR3 DNA sequence: TGTGCCATCAAAGCGGGACAGGGACATGAGACCCAGTACTTC.

This chain links TRBV19 with TRBJ1-2; the match to TRBD1 covers 7 bases. V lost 7 bases to trimming and J lost 3 bases; unmatched junction nucleotides: 11. CDR1 and CDR2 from the germline V gene are LNHDA and SQIVND (reference sequence). The CDR3 length is 15 residues. This chain's CDR3 is CASTKQGRGDYGYTF. CDR3 nucleotides: TGTGCCAGTACTAAACAGGGGAGAGGTGACTATGGCTACACCTTC.